These T cell receptor beta chains were read from a single sample in a study of cytomegalovirus exposure and HLA in healthy donors. The protocol was immunoSEQ multiplex PCR, while the TCRdb copy is restricted to in-frame clones and leaves out a portion. The repertoire holds hundreds of thousands of clones, with roughly nine tenths as singletons. Input material: PBMCs. The receptors here all came from a man aged 18 to 30 in good health and CMV-seropositive. CDR3s include the opening cysteine and the closing phenylalanine or tryptophan. The D gene is left open where the match is weak. Clone sizes are given selectively: once, few, many, or a class where the clone is expanded.

cdr3_length clone_size j_call v_call d_call cdr3_aa cdr3_nt
18 few TRBJ2-2 TRBV28 TRBD1 CASSLWTGGFANTGELFF TGTGCCAGCAGTTTATGGACAGGGGGCTTTGCCAACACCGGGGAGCTGTTTTTT
15 . TRBJ1-5 TRBV5-1 . CASSLEGYSNQPQHF TGCGCCAGCAGCTTGGAAGGTTATAGCAATCAGCCCCAGCATTTT
16 . TRBJ2-7 TRBV4-2 TRBD2 CASSPTTSGALYEQYF TGTGCCAGCAGCCCTACGACTAGCGGGGCCTTATACGAGCAGTACTTC
13 few TRBJ1-2 TRBV28 . CASSSVRFYGYTF TGTGCCAGCAGTTCCGTTAGGTTCTATGGCTACACCTTC
16 . TRBJ2-2 TRBV4-2 TRBD1 CASSQLGQAHTGELFF TGTGCCAGCAGCCAACTGGGACAGGCCCACACCGGGGAGCTGTTTTTT
17 . TRBJ2-5 TRBV5-1 TRBD2 CASSLSGRALGSETQYF TGCGCCAGCAGCCTTAGCGGGAGGGCCCTCGGATCGGAGACCCAGTACTTC
14 . TRBJ1-2 TRBV5-4 . CASSPTAPAPGYTF TGTGCCAGCAGCCCCACCGCCCCGGCACCTGGATACACCTTC
16 . TRBJ1-2 TRBV4-3 . CASSQALGQSHLGYTF TGCGCCAGCAGTCAGGCACTCGGACAGTCCCACTTGGGCTACACCTTC
15 once TRBJ2-1 TRBV27 TRBD1 CASSLFGTGDNEQFF TGTGCCAGCAGTTTATTTGGGACAGGGGACAATGAGCAGTTCTTC
15 . TRBJ2-7 TRBV19 TRBD2 CASSITSGSSYEQYF TGTGCCAGTAGTATAACTAGCGGGAGCTCCTACGAGCAGTACTTC
14 . TRBJ2-7 TRBV5-1 . CASRKGGAEYEQYF TGCGCCAGCCGAAAGGGAGGCGCTGAGTACGAGCAGTACTTC
13 . TRBJ1-2 TRBV6-1 TRBD1 CASSEAGGFGYTF TGTGCCAGCAGTGAAGCAGGGGGCTTCGGCTACACCTTC
13 few TRBJ1-5 TRBV7-9 . CASSLGGDQPQHF TGTGCCAGCAGCTTGGGGGGGGATCAGCCCCAGCATTTT
14 . TRBJ1-3 TRBV9 . CASSVDGFGNTIYF TGTGCCAGCAGCGTAGATGGTTTTGGAAACACCATATATTTT
16 . TRBJ2-1 TRBV25-1 TRBD1 CASSDTGGADYNEQFF TGTGCCAGCAGTGATACAGGGGGCGCTGACTACAATGAGCAGTTCTTC
19 . TRBJ2-3 TRBV12-5 . CASGLDDLGPVVVTDTQYF TGTGCTAGTGGTTTGGACGACTTAGGACCAGTCGTCGTCACGGATACGCAGTATTTT
16 . TRBJ2-3 TRBV11-3 . CASSPGGNEETDTQYF TGTGCCAGCAGCCCTGGGGGAAACGAGGAAACAGATACGCAGTATTTT
15 . TRBJ2-2 TRBV4-3 TRBD2 CASSQSGRAPGELFF TGCGCCAGCAGCCAGAGCGGGAGGGCCCCCGGGGAGCTGTTTTTT
18 . TRBJ2-3 TRBV30 TRBD2 CAWSVVHGLAGVGDTQYF TGTGCCTGGAGTGTGGTCCATGGACTAGCGGGAGTCGGGGATACGCAGTATTTT
15 . TRBJ2-7 TRBV6-1 . CASTPPRPTHYEQYF TGTGCCAGCACCCCTCCCCGGCCTACTCACTACGAGCAGTACTTC
14 . TRBJ1-2 TRBV28 . CASSLEGAFYGYTF TGTGCCAGCAGTTTAGAAGGGGCGTTCTATGGCTACACCTTC
13 . TRBJ2-1 TRBV7-2 TRBD1 CASSWTGGDEQFF TGTGCCAGCAGCTGGACAGGGGGCGATGAGCAGTTCTTC
18 . TRBJ2-1 TRBV7-6 . CASSTPIGGGGSYNEQFF TGTGCCAGCAGCACTCCGATAGGGGGCGGGGGATCCTACAATGAGCAGTTCTTC
13 . TRBJ2-2 TRBV2 . CASRRRGTGELFF TGTGCCAGCAGGAGGAGGGGGACCGGGGAGCTGTTTTTT
13 . TRBJ2-5 TRBV19 . CASSNRVQETQYF TGTGCCAGTAGTAACAGGGTTCAAGAGACCCAGTACTTC
15 . TRBJ1-5 TRBV6-1 . CASIFSGFLNQPQHF TGTGCCAGCATTTTTTCGGGCTTTCTCAATCAGCCCCAGCATTTT
14 once TRBJ2-7 TRBV28 TRBD2 CASRLAGGLYEQYF TGTGCCAGCCGTCTAGCGGGAGGTCTCTACGAGCAGTACTTC
12 . TRBJ2-1 TRBV7-8 TRBD2 CASSPTGLALFF TGTGCCAGCAGCCCTACGGGACTAGCACTGTTCTTC
12 . TRBJ1-5 TRBV12-5 . CASGLGYGPQHF TGTGCTAGTGGTTTGGGTTATGGGCCCCAGCATTTT
15 . TRBJ1-5 TRBV2 . CASSERAGGNQPQHF TGTGCCAGCAGTGAACGGGCAGGGGGCAATCAGCCCCAGCATTTT
14 . TRBJ1-2 TRBV7-8 . CASSLGTLRSGYTF TGTGCCAGCAGCTTGGGGACATTAAGGTCCGGCTACACCTTC
16 . TRBJ1-2 TRBV18 TRBD1 CASSPSGQGADYGYTF TGTGCCAGCTCACCGTCGGGACAGGGGGCTGACTATGGCTACACCTTC
14 . TRBJ2-2 TRBV5-1 . CASSLIGQAGELFF TGCGCCAGCAGCTTAATAGGTCAGGCCGGGGAGCTGTTTTTT
14 . TRBJ1-1 TRBV28 TRBD1 CASSWGGQGARAFF TGTGCCAGCAGTTGGGGGGGACAGGGGGCTCGAGCTTTCTTT
16 once TRBJ1-1 TRBV27 TRBD1 CASRPRGLPLITEAFF TGTGCCAGCAGGCCAAGGGGGCTACCATTAATAACTGAAGCTTTCTTT
17 . TRBJ1-1 TRBV10-3 TRBD1 CAISDLRTGVMNTEAFF TGTGCCATCAGTGATCTGAGGACAGGGGTCATGAACACTGAAGCTTTCTTT
13 . TRBJ2-1 TRBV5-4 . CASRTLLHNEQFF TGTGCCAGCAGGACCCTTTTGCACAATGAGCAGTTCTTC